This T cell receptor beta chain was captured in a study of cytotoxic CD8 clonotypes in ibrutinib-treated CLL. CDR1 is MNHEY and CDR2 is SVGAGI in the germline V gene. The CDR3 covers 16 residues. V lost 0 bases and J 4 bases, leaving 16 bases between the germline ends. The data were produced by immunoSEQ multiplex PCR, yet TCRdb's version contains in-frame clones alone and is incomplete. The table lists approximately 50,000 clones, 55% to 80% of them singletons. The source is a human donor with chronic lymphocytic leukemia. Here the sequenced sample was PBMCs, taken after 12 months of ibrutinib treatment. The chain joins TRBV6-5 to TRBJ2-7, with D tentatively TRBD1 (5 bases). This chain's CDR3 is CASSYSQDTSWYEQYF. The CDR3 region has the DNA TGTGCCAGCAGTTACTCACAGGATACCAGTTGGTACGAGCAGTACTTC.